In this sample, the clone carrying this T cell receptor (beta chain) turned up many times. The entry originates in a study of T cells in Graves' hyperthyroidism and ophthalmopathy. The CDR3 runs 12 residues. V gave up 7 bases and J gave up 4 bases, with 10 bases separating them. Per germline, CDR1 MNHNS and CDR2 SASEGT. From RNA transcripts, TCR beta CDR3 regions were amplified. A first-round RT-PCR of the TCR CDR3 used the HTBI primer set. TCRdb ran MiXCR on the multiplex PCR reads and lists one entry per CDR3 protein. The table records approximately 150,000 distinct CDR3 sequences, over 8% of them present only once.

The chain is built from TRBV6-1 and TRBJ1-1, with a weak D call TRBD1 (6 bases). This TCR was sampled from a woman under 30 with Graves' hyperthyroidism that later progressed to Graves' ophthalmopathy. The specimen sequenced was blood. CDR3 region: CASTSQGTEAFF. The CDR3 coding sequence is TGTGCCAGCACCTCACAGGGCACTGAAGCTTTCTTT.